The 27 T cell receptor beta chains given below trace back to one sample, sequenced in a study of pediatric ulcerative colitis. One to two pinch biopsies were taken from the rectum during colonoscopy. This table comes from immunoSEQ multiplex PCR, and its TCRdb copy is limited to in-frame clones, with some not included. The data contain tens of thousands of clones, around 73% of them singletons. Sequenced: gut tissue. The receptor source for this set is a boy aged 10-17 years with moderate ulcerative colitis.

V and J are TRBV27 and TRBJ2-7, with 8 bases fitting TRBD2. CDR1 and CDR2 from the germline V gene are MNHEY and SMNVEV (reference sequence). Losses at the gene ends were 7 bases for V and 7 bases for J; bases not matched to a gene: 15. This CDR3 has 15 residues. The CDR3 loop reads CASTPPGLGVREQYF. CDR3 bases: TGTGCCAGCACCCCGCCGGGACTAGGGGTCAGGGAGCAGTACTTC.

The table lists this clone with a few counts. The DNA of the CDR3 is TGTGCCAGTAGTATTAGTACGGGAACCTGGAATGAGCAGTTCTTC. As protein: CASSISTGTWNEQFF. The chain uses TRBV19 and TRBJ2-1, with D possibly being TRBD2 (5 bases). CDR1 LNHDA and CDR2 SQIVND come from the germline V gene (reference sequence). With 3 bases removed from V and 7 bases from J, the gap between germline ends came to 16 bases. The CDR3 has 15 amino acids.

This clone has only a few counts. The chain combines TRBV6-5 with TRBJ1-2; D not certain. CDR3 length: 15 residues. The V end lost 2 bases, the J end lost 2 bases, and 12 bases lay between the germline ends. Germline assignment: CDR1 MNHEY and CDR2 SVGAGI. In DNA form, the CDR3 reads TGTGCCAGCAGTTACACGACACCTCCCAACTATGGCTACACCTTC. Protein sequence: CASSYTTPPNYGYTF.

This clone has just one count. The chain joins TRBV28 to TRBJ1-5; the match to TRBD1 covers 9 bases. Per the germline V gene, CDR1 is MDHEN and CDR2 is SYDVKM. With V trimmed by 3 bases and J by 2 bases, 8 bases remained unmatched. There are 17 residues in the CDR3. DNA of the CDR3: TGTGCCAGCAGTTTTGGGGACAGGGAAGGGGGCAATCAGCCCCAGCATTTT. This codes for CASSFGDREGGNQPQHF.

V gene TRBV25-1 combines with J gene TRBJ1-2, with 10 positions matching TRBD1. Per germline, CDR1 MGHDK and CDR2 SYGVNS. CDR3 length: 17 amino acids. V shed 4 bases, J shed 1 base, and the junction held 9 bases outside the gene matches. CDR3 sequence reads: CASSGRDRGSLNYGYTF. In DNA, the CDR3 is TGTGCCAGCAGTGGAAGGGACAGGGGCTCTCTTAACTATGGCTACACCTTC.

This clone was detected once. The chain employs TRBV5-1 and TRBJ1-2; 7 nucleotides agree with TRBD1. This CDR3 spans 15 amino acids. The V and J ends lost 2 bases and 2 bases, in that order; junction bases with no gene match: 6. Germline V gene sequence: CDR1 SGHRS, CDR2 YFSETQ. The CDR3 coding sequence is TGCGCCAGCAGCTTTATAGGGACAGAAAACTATGGCTACACCTTC. Its translation is CASSFIGTENYGYTF.

The chain has TRBV28 and TRBJ2-7; D ambiguous. The CDR3 contains 13 residues. The germline V gene has CDR1 MDHEN and CDR2 SYDVKM. V dropped 3 bases and J dropped 6 bases, with 12 bases sitting between them. CDR3 DNA sequence: TGTGCCAGCAGTTTTACGGGTAGAGGCGAGCAGTACTTC. Encoded protein: CASSFTGRGEQYF.

The CDR3 DNA is TGTGCCAGCCGCGGGCTGAACACCGGGGAGCTGTTTTTT. Its protein is CASRGLNTGELFF. The V and J genes are TRBV6-1 and TRBJ2-2; weak D call: TRBD2 (5 bases). Germline V lookup: CDR1 MNHNS, CDR2 SASEGT. Trimming left V 8 bases short and J 1 base short, with 8 bases between. This CDR3 contains 13 residues.

The sample holds a few counts of this clone. This chain uses TRBV7-9 with TRBJ2-6, with D tentatively TRBD2 (5 bases). Germline CDR1 is SEHNR and CDR2 is FQNEAQ (reference sequence). The ends were cut back, 3 bases at V and 0 bases at J, with 6 bases in the middle. This CDR3 is built from 15 residues. CDR3 DNA: TGTGCCAGCAGCTTTGGGAGCTCTGGGGCCAACGTCCTGACTTTC. Protein product: CASSFGSSGANVLTF.

V gene TRBV18 combines with J gene TRBJ2-1, with D perhaps TRBD2 (5 bases). V lost 3 bases and J 1 base, leaving 13 bases between the germline ends. CDR1 and CDR2 (germline): KGHSH, LQKENI. There are 16 residues in the CDR3. The CDR3 is CASSPITRGSYNEQFF. The CDR3 DNA reads TGTGCCAGCTCACCCATCACTAGAGGTTCCTACAATGAGCAGTTCTTC. Full variable domain (rest looked up from reference TRBV18 and TRBJ2-1): NAGVMQNPRHLVRRRGQEARLRCSPMKGHSHVYWYRQLPEEGLKFMVYLQKENIIDESGMPKERFSAEFPKEGPSILRIQQVVRGDSAAYFCASSPITRGSYNEQFFGPGTRLTVL.

The J gene is TRBJ1-3, the V gene TRBV19; D is unclear. V lost 1 base and J lost 0, with 7 bases in between. The length of the CDR3 is 15 residues. Germline V gives CDR1 LNHDA, CDR2 SQIVND (reference sequence). DNA for the CDR3: TGTGCCAGTAGTATAGTAGAGAGCTCTGGAAACACCATATATTTT. Its translation is CASSIVESSGNTIYF. The complete variable domain, with remaining parts taken from reference TRBV19 and TRBJ1-3, reads DGGITQSPKYLFRKEGQNVTLSCEQNLNHDAMYWYRQDPGQGLRLIYYSQIVNDFQKGDIAEGYSVSREKKESFPLTVTSAQKNPTAFYLCASSIVESSGNTIYFGEGSWLTVV.

V gene TRBV6-5 combines with J gene TRBJ1-2; D is perhaps TRBD1 (6 bases). Germline CDR1 reads MNHEY; CDR2 reads SVGAGI. The CDR3 runs 14 residues. The ends were cut back, 5 bases at V and 7 bases at J, with 17 bases in the middle. DNA of the CDR3: TGTGCCAGCAGTACACCGACAGGACTTGGTGGCTACACCTTC. The encoded protein is CASSTPTGLGGYTF.

This clone was detected once. The CDR3 DNA follows: TGCAGCGTTGAGATTAGGGATAGGGGACCGGGCTACACCTTC. It codes for CSVEIRDRGPGYTF. The J gene is TRBJ1-2, the V gene TRBV29-1, with D possibly being TRBD1 (5 bases). CDR1 and CDR2 (germline): SQVTM, ANQGSEA. The CDR3 is made up of 14 amino acids. Trimming removed 3 bases from V and 8 bases from J, with 19 bases in between.

CDR3 protein: CASRQSSGMLTGELFF. DNA of the CDR3: TGTGCCAGCAGACAATCCTCAGGGATGCTCACCGGGGAGCTGTTTTTT. This chain joins TRBV11-1 and TRBJ2-2, with D maybe TRBD1 (5 bases). This CDR3 comprises 16 residues. Germline V gene data show CDR1 as SGHAT and CDR2 as FQDESV (reference sequence). The V end was cut by 6 bases, the J end by 4 bases, with 18 bases between. The variable domain in full, with the rest retrieved from reference TRBV11-1 and TRBJ2-2, is EAEVAQSPRYKITEKSQAVAFWCDPISGHATLYWYRQILGQGPELLVQFQDESVVDDSQLPKDRFSAERLKGVDSTLKIQPAELGDSAMYLCASRQSSGMLTGELFFGEGSRLTVL.

The chain is built from TRBV4-2 and TRBJ1-3, with 10 bases identical to TRBD1. V shed 5 bases, J shed 2 bases, and the junction held 9 bases outside the gene matches. This CDR3 has 17 residues. Germline-derived CDR1 and CDR2 are LGHNA and YNFKEQ. The CDR3 region has the DNA TGTGCCAGCAGCGCCCCCCGGACAGGGGGAACTGGAAACACCATATATTTT. This encodes CASSAPRTGGTGNTIYF.

The chain couples TRBV9 to TRBJ2-1, with 14 bases lining up with TRBD2. CDR3 size: 19 residues. With V trimmed by 1 base and J by 5 bases, 11 bases remained unmatched. From germline, CDR1 is SGDLS and CDR2 YYNGEE. In DNA, the CDR3 is TGTGCCAGCAGCGTACCGACTAGCGGGAGGGCCCCAGGGGACAATGAGCAGTTCTTC. This gives the protein CASSVPTSGRAPGDNEQFF. Together with reference TRBV9 and TRBJ2-1, the CDR3 gives the full variable domain: DSGVTQTPKHLITATGQRVTLRCSPRSGDLSVYWYQQSLDQGLQFLIQYYNGEERAKGNILERFSAQQFPDLHSELNLSSLELGDSALYFCASSVPTSGRAPGDNEQFFGPGTRLTVL.

The chain couples TRBV6-5 to TRBJ2-2; no definite D call. The CDR3 length is 14 residues. Per germline, CDR1 MNHEY and CDR2 SVGAGI. Between the trimmed V and J ends, which lost 7 bases and 4 bases, there was a span of 13 bases. The CDR3 sequence: CASIALLGTGELFF. CDR3 DNA sequence: TGTGCCAGCATCGCCCTACTGGGCACCGGGGAGCTGTTTTTT.

The V gene is TRBV6-6, the J gene TRBJ2-3, with a weak D call TRBD1 (5 bases). This CDR3 is 14 amino acids long. From germline, CDR1 is MNHNY and CDR2 SVGAGI (reference sequence). V shed 7 bases and J shed 2 bases, with 13 bases lying between them. The DNA for the CDR3 is TGTGCCAGCACCAAGACAGCCCTCACAGATACGCAGTATTTT. Translating gives CASTKTALTDTQYF.

This clone was seen a single time. This sequence joins TRBV11-3 and TRBJ1-1; the D is unclear. Germline assignment: CDR1 SGHNT and CDR2 YENEEA. There are 14 residues in the CDR3. The ends were cut back, 5 bases at V and 4 bases at J, with 14 bases in the middle. CDR3 DNA sequence: TGTGCCAGCAGCCCCCGCCCGGGAACCACTGAAGCTTTCTTT. It codes for CASSPRPGTTEAFF.

This clone was counted a few times. V is TRBV2 and J is TRBJ2-7, with D unclear. The CDR3 covers 12 residues. CDR1 and CDR2 from the germline V gene are SNHLY and FYNNEI. V dropped 8 bases and J dropped 3 bases, with 11 bases sitting between them. CDR3 coding DNA: TGTGCCAGCTCGGGTCAGGACTACGAGCAGTACTTC. It specifies CASSGQDYEQYF.

The V call is TRBV4-1, the J call TRBJ1-3, with D possibly being TRBD1 (5 bases). CDR3 length equals 16 residues. V lost 1 base to trimming and J lost 2 bases, with 12 bases between them. Germline-derived CDR1 and CDR2 are MGHRA and YSYEKL. CDR3 protein: CASSQGPGPTGNTIYF. CDR3 DNA sequence: TGCGCCAGCAGCCAAGGGCCGGGGCCAACTGGAAACACCATATATTTT.

The V call is TRBV19, the J call TRBJ1-1; no firm D call. V gave up 1 base and J gave up 5 bases, with 5 bases separating them. CDR1 is LNHDA, CDR2 SQIVND, per germline (reference sequence). The CDR3 runs 12 residues. DNA of the CDR3: TGTGCCAGTAGTATAGCTCGGACTGAAGCTTTCTTT. It is translated as CASSIARTEAFF.

The rearrangement joins TRBV2 to TRBJ2-2; 9 nucleotides align to TRBD2. The CDR3 runs to 15 residues. The trim removed 4 bases at V and 5 bases at J, leaving 5 bases unmatched. Germline loops: CDR1 SNHLY, CDR2 FYNNEI. CDR3 in DNA: TGTGCCAGCAGTGGTAGCGGGAGAGGAACCGGGGAGCTGTTTTTT. This translates into CASSGSGRGTGELFF.

The gene calls are TRBV30 and TRBJ1-3, with D possibly matching TRBD1 (5 bases). The CDR3 covers 14 residues. Trimming removed 0 bases from V and 6 bases from J, with 12 bases in between. The germline gives CDR1 GTSNPN, CDR2 SVGIG (reference sequence). The CDR3 DNA sequence: TGTGCCTGGAGTGTACCGGGACCGGTAAACACCATATATTTT. Protein sequence: CAWSVPGPVNTIYF.

In DNA form, the CDR3 reads TGTGCCAGCAGCCATGTCTGGGGGCCCTACAATGAGCAGTTCTTC. Amino acids: CASSHVWGPYNEQFF. This chain joins TRBV14 and TRBJ2-1; maybe TRBD1 (6 bases). V lost 3 bases to trimming and J lost 2 bases, with 11 bases between them. The CDR3 is made up of 15 amino acids. CDR1 and CDR2 (germline): SGHDN, FVKESK.

The genes are TRBV6-6 and TRBJ2-7, with D possibly being TRBD2 (6 bases). Germline V gene lookup returns CDR1 MNHNY and CDR2 SVGAGI (reference sequence). With 5 bases removed from V and 5 bases from J, the gap between germline ends came to 13 bases. CDR3 length: 13 residues. This CDR3 is CASSARGTHEQYF. CDR3 coding DNA: TGTGCCAGCAGTGCTCGGGGGACCCACGAGCAGTACTTC.

The chain couples TRBV27 to TRBJ2-1, with 8 bases aligning to TRBD1. V shed 3 bases and J 6 bases; nucleotides not matched to a gene: 10. Germline V lookup: CDR1 MNHEY, CDR2 SMNVEV (reference sequence). The length of the CDR3 is 16 residues. The CDR3 bases are TGTGCCAGCAGTTTCTTCGGACAGGGAAGGGGCAATGAGCAGTTCTTC. This gives the protein CASSFFGQGRGNEQFF.